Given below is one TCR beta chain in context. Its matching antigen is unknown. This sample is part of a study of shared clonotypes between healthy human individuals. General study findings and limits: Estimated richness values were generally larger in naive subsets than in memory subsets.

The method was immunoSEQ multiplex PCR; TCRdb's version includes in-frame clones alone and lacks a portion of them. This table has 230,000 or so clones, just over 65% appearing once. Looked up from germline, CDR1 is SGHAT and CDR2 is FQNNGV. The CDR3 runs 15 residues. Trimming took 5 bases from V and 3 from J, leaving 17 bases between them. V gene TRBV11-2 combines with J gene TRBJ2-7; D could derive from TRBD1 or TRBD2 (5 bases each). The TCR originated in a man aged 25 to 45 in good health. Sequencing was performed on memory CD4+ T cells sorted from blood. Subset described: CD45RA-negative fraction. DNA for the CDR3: TGTGCCAGCAGCACACCCCGGGGCAGCCACTACGAGCAGTACTTC. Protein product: CASSTPRGSHYEQYF.